Sequencing of this T cell receptor beta chain was carried out in a study of Ad26.COV2.S vaccination and SARS-CoV-2 variants. Assay used: immunoSEQ multiplex PCR; TCRdb lists only in-frame clones, some missing. The sample includes approximately 350,000 clones, 83% seen only once; the top ten take approximately 7%. Treatment of the sample: about 20 received Ad26.COV2.S at low or high dose, single or two shots; 5 received placebo; per-sample allocation not given. Material that was analyzed had been drawn on day 63 after the first vaccine or placebo injection. Unmatched junction bases numbered 9, after V lost 4 bases and J lost 6 bases. Germline V lookup: CDR1 SGHNT, CDR2 YYREEE (reference sequence). CDR3 length: 15 residues.

The receptor was isolated from a person aged 18-60 years who received the Ad26.COV2.S COVID-19 vaccine or a placebo. This chain connects TRBV5-4 to TRBJ2-1; 8 bases map to TRBD2. The sequences come from peripheral blood, collected in a trial of Ad26.COV2.S vaccine versus placebo. This chain's CDR3 is CASSRTSNFPNEQFF. The CDR3 DNA reads TGTGCCAGCAGCCGGACTAGCAATTTCCCCAATGAGCAGTTCTTC. Drawing the rest from reference TRBV5-4 and TRBJ2-1, the complete variable domain is ETGVTQSPTHLIKTRGQQVTLRCSSQSGHNTVSWYQQALGQGPQFIFQYYREEENGRGNFPPRFSGLQFPNYSSELNVNALELDDSALYLCASSRTSNFPNEQFFGPGTRLTVL.